One and the same sample provided the 28 T cell receptor beta chains below, sequenced in a study of T-cell reconstitution after alpha-beta-depleted transplantation in children. Preparation of the TCRbeta library used unique molecular identifiers. TCRdb re-called the PCR reads through MiXCR, storing one row per CDR3 protein. Of 780,000 or so distinct CDR3 sequences listed, under 20% are singletons. Specimen: PBMCs, mostly from graft donor cells, collected 360 days after TCRalphabeta/CD19-depleted stem cell transplant. The source is a male patient under 18 who had a stem cell transplant for acute lymphoblastic leukemia, so the T cells may come from the graft donor.

Only a few counts were recorded for this clonotype. CDR3 in DNA: TGCGCCAGCAGGAGTGCGGACAGGGGGCGAGAGCAGTACTTC. It translates to CASRSADRGREQYF. The genes are TRBV5-1 and TRBJ2-7; 11 bases fit TRBD1. CDR1 SGHRS and CDR2 YFSETQ come from the germline V gene. The CDR3 has 14 amino acids. The V segment lost 5 bases and the J segment 7 bases; nucleotides outside the gene matches: 8.

This clonotype occurred a few times. The CDR3 sequence: CASQRSGANVLTF. CDR3 bases: TGTGCCAGCCAGCGCTCTGGGGCCAACGTCCTGACTTTC. The rearrangement uses TRBV7-6 and TRBJ2-6; D not resolved. The CDR3 is made up of 13 amino acids. The ends were cut back, 8 bases at V and 0 bases at J, with 5 bases in the middle. Germline V gene lookup returns CDR1 SGHVS and CDR2 FNYEAQ.

The rearrangement joins TRBV12-3 or TRBV12-4 to TRBJ2-7, with D maybe TRBD1 (6 bases). CDR3 length: 13 amino acids. Between the trimmed V and J ends, which lost 6 bases and 5 bases, there was a span of 14 bases. The CDR3 is CASRPQGFDEQYF. The CDR3, as DNA: TGTGCCAGCAGGCCTCAGGGGTTCGACGAGCAGTACTTC.

In its sample, this clonotype was seen many times. The chain uses TRBV2 and TRBJ1-3; D unclear. The CDR3 has 11 amino acids. Germline CDR1 SNHLY, CDR2 FYNNEI. V was cut by 6 bases and J by 4 bases, with 4 bases left in between. CDR3 in DNA: TGTGCCAGCAGCGTCGGAAACACCATATATTTT. Amino acids: CASSVGNTIYF.

This clonotype showed up many times. The DNA of the CDR3 is TGTGCCAGCTCGGAGACAGGGGCATCCGGGGAGCTGTTTTTT. Its protein is CASSETGASGELFF. This rearrangement joins TRBV6-1 to TRBJ2-2; 8 nucleotides match TRBD1. V lost 8 bases and J lost 6; bases outside the gene matches: 8. The germline CDR1 and CDR2 sequences are MNHNS and SASEGT. The CDR3 sequence is 14 residues long.

The chain links TRBV10-2 to TRBJ2-1, with TRBD2 matching 8 bases. Germline assignment: CDR1 WSHSY and CDR2 SAAADI. The ends lost 2 bases at V and 6 bases at J; junction bases unmatched: 6. This CDR3 has 15 amino acids. The CDR3 here is CASSEPLAGANEQFF. The CDR3 DNA reads as TGCGCCAGCAGTGAGCCCCTAGCGGGTGCCAATGAGCAGTTCTTC.

The V and J genes are TRBV20-1 and TRBJ2-2, with a tentative D call TRBD2 (6 bases). The CDR3 is 18 amino acids. The germline V gene encodes CDR1 DFQATT and CDR2 SNEGSKA (reference sequence). The V gene lost 5 bases and the J gene lost 9 bases, with 31 bases spanning the gap. This CDR3 reads CSAAREYSGLLSIRELFF. The CDR3 DNA sequence: TGCAGTGCTGCTAGAGAATACTCCGGACTATTATCGATCAGGGAGCTGTTTTTT.

This clonotype was found a few times. The chain has TRBV20-1 and TRBJ1-2; 7 bases are shared with TRBD1. Losses at the gene ends were 3 bases for V and 5 bases for J; bases not matched to a gene: 15. The CDR3 totals 16 residues. Germline V gives CDR1 DFQATT, CDR2 SNEGSKA (reference sequence). CDR3 bases: TGCAGTGCTAGTCCGTTCCTGGCAGGGGGAGGGTATGGCTACACCTTC. It is translated as CSASPFLAGGGYGYTF.

This clonotype was counted ten times or more. The rearrangement links TRBV5-1 to TRBJ2-1; D unclear. Trimming removed 7 bases at V and 8 bases at J, with 10 bases between. This CDR3 region has 11 residues. CDR1 and CDR2 (germline): SGHRS, YFSETQ. For the CDR3, the DNA is TGCGCCAGCCGGACCTCCCATGAGCAGTTCTTC. Translated: CASRTSHEQFF.

This clonotype was counted ten times or more. V gene TRBV27 combines with J gene TRBJ1-1; 8 positions agree with TRBD1. The junction had 4 bases not matched to a gene; V was cut back by 3 bases and J by 1 base. The CDR3 runs to 15 residues. Germline V gene data show CDR1 as MNHEY and CDR2 as SMNVEV (reference sequence). In nucleotides, the CDR3 is TGTGCCAGCAGTTTGAGGGACAGGTCGAACACTGAAGCTTTCTTT. Translation gives CASSLRDRSNTEAFF.

In its sample, this clonotype was seen a few times. The chain links TRBV2 to TRBJ2-5; D uncertain. Germline values: CDR1 SNHLY, CDR2 FYNNEI. Trimming shortened V by 4 bases and J by 10 bases, and 7 bases separated the two germline ends. The CDR3 runs 10 residues. CDR3 DNA: TGTGCCAGCAGTGTACGGCACCAGTACTTC. Residues: CASSVRHQYF.

This clonotype turned up a few times. The CDR3 sequence: CASSYTYQGKAFF. For the CDR3, the DNA is TGTGCCAGCAGTTACACGTATCAGGGAAAAGCTTTCTTT. V and J are TRBV6-5 and TRBJ1-1, with a possible D match to TRBD1 (5 bases). This CDR3 comprises 13 residues. V was cut by 2 bases and J by 9 bases, with 13 bases left in between. Per germline, CDR1 MNHEY and CDR2 SVGAGI.

The chain carries TRBV5-1 and TRBJ1-1; perhaps TRBD1 as D (5 bases). This CDR3 contains 18 residues. The germline gives CDR1 SGHRS, CDR2 YFSETQ. The germline V and J ends were trimmed by 4 bases and 0 bases, with 22 bases remaining between them. The CDR3 reads CASSDNAPGPVMNTEAFF. The CDR3 bases are TGCGCCAGCAGCGATAATGCCCCGGGACCGGTCATGAACACTGAAGCTTTCTTT.

This clonotype was observed a handful of times. The chain combines TRBV5-5 with TRBJ1-5; D remains unclear. The CDR3 loop spans 14 amino acids. CDR1 is SGHKS, CDR2 YYEKEE, per germline (reference sequence). Trimming cost V 5 bases and J 0 bases, with 9 bases left between them. CDR3: CASSTKYSNQPQHF. CDR3 nucleotides: TGTGCCAGCAGTACGAAATATAGCAATCAGCCCCAGCATTTT.

The sample holds a few counts of this clonotype. The chain employs TRBV15 and TRBJ2-7; 7 bases fit TRBD2. This CDR3 has 16 amino acids. In germline, CDR1 is LNHNV, CDR2 YYDKDF (reference sequence). The ends lost 1 base at V and 2 bases at J; junction bases unmatched: 8. The DNA of the CDR3 is TGTGCCACCAGCAGAGTTGAGGGAGGGCCACCCTACGAGCAGTACTTC. Amino acid sequence: CATSRVEGGPPYEQYF.

The chain carries TRBV6-1 and TRBJ1-1, with 7 positions matching TRBD1. The germline gives CDR1 MNHNS, CDR2 SASEGT. V gave up 6 bases and J gave up 0 bases; unmatched junction bases: 10. The CDR3 has 16 residues. For the CDR3, the DNA is TGTGCCAGCAGCCGCGACAGGGTGTGGTTGAACACTGAAGCTTTCTTT. It yields the protein CASSRDRVWLNTEAFF.

This clonotype was detected a few times. The junction differs from germline at one of its ends, possibly a read error. The chain recombines TRBV27 with TRBJ2-7, with TRBD2 identical over 11 bases. The CDR3 runs to 15 residues. Germline CDR1 reads MNHEY; CDR2 reads SMNVEV (reference sequence). CDR3 amino acids: CASSLSSGRYYEQYF. DNA of the CDR3: TGTGCCAGCAGTCTATCTAGCGGGAGGTATTACGAGCAGTACTTC.

The genes are TRBV11-2 and TRBJ2-5, with D perhaps TRBD1 or TRBD2 (5 bases each). V shed 5 bases and J shed 7 bases, with 20 bases lying between them. The CDR3 is made up of 15 amino acids. Germline V gives CDR1 SGHAT, CDR2 FQNNGV. The CDR3 DNA reads TGTGCCAGCAGCCCCAGTCCGGGGCCCCGAGGGACCCAGTACTTC. Its protein product is CASSPSPGPRGTQYF.

This clonotype appeared a few times. CDR3 region: CASSLTSGSVNEQFF. The CDR3 DNA follows: TGTGCCAGCAGCTTGACTAGCGGGAGTGTAAATGAGCAGTTCTTC. This sequence joins TRBV5-5 and TRBJ2-1; 11 bases map to TRBD2. This CDR3 has 15 residues. CDR1 and CDR2 from the germline V gene are SGHKS and YYEKEE (reference sequence). The J segment lost 7 bases and the V segment lost 1 base, leaving 4 bases of the junction unmatched.

V is TRBV7-3 and J is TRBJ2-7; a weak D match, TRBD1 (5 bases). The CDR3 runs 15 residues. V lost 2 bases to trimming and J lost 3 bases, with 14 bases between them. Germline assignment: CDR1 SGHTA and CDR2 FQGTGA. CDR3 region: CASSLGRTPVYEQYF. CDR3 coding DNA: TGTGCCAGCAGCTTAGGGCGGACACCAGTCTACGAGCAGTACTTC.

In this sample, this clonotype turned up a few times. The chain joins TRBV7-9 to TRBJ2-1; 10 bases are a match to TRBD1. J gave up 6 bases and V 5 bases, and 7 bases lay outside the gene matches. Germline V CDR1 and CDR2: SEHNR, FQNEAQ (reference sequence). The CDR3 runs to 15 residues. The CDR3: CASSPTGGPINEQFF. DNA of the CDR3: TGTGCCAGCAGCCCGACAGGGGGCCCAATCAATGAGCAGTTCTTC. The whole variable domain, remainder taken from reference TRBV7-9 and TRBJ2-1, is DTGVSQNPRHKITKRGQNVTFRCDPISEHNRLYWYRQTLGQGPEFLTYFQNEAQLEKSRLLSDRFSAERPKGSFSTLEIQRTEQGDSAMYLCASSPTGGPINEQFFGPGTRLTVL.

This clonotype was recorded a few times. The chain uses TRBV9 and TRBJ2-1; 7 bases are shared with TRBD2. There are 16 residues in the CDR3. With 2 bases clipped from V and 5 bases from J, the junction kept 10 bases outside the gene matches. Germline CDR1 and CDR2: SGDLS and YYNGEE. This CDR3 reads CASSVGGLVKDNEQFF. The CDR3 DNA reads TGTGCCAGCAGCGTTGGCGGACTAGTCAAAGACAATGAGCAGTTCTTC.

This clonotype was recorded a few times. This chain links TRBV29-1 with TRBJ1-4, with 10 nucleotides matching TRBD1. CDR1 is SQVTM, CDR2 ANQGSEA, per germline. Trimming removed 4 bases from V and 7 bases from J; junction bases left unmatched: 12. The CDR3 is 16 amino acids. The CDR3: CSVGDRGLMIGEKLFF. For the CDR3, the DNA is TGCAGCGTTGGGGACAGGGGACTTATGATAGGTGAAAAACTGTTTTTT.

CDR3 sequence (DNA): TGCAGTGTCCGGCGATTACCCTTCAATCAGCCCCAGCATTTT. Amino acids: CSVRRLPFNQPQHF. This chain joins TRBV20-1 and TRBJ1-5; no definite D call. This CDR3 contains 14 residues. The germline CDR1 and CDR2 sequences are DFQATT and SNEGSKA (reference sequence). The V and J ends lost 7 bases and 3 bases respectively, with 16 bases between them.

This clonotype was counted between two and nine times. The V gene is TRBV20-1, the J gene TRBJ1-1; unclear D gene. The germline gives CDR1 DFQATT, CDR2 SNEGSKA (reference sequence). This CDR3 region has 12 residues. V lost 0 bases, J lost 7 bases, and 9 bases lay in between. In DNA, the CDR3 is TGCAGTGCTAGAGAGTCTCCGCGTGAAGCTTTCTTT. Protein: CSARESPREAFF.

This clonotype was detected a few times. The rearrangement links TRBV27 to TRBJ2-3; tentative D call: TRBD2 (7 bases). This CDR3 comprises 15 residues. CDR1 and CDR2 (germline): MNHEY, SMNVEV (reference sequence). The germline V and J ends were trimmed by 5 bases and 5 bases, with 17 bases remaining between them. The CDR3 sequence is CASSPSGGQGDTQYF. DNA of the CDR3: TGTGCCAGCAGTCCATCCGGGGGGCAGGGAGATACGCAGTATTTT.

This clonotype showed up many times. The chain combines TRBV4-1 with TRBJ2-7; D is undetermined. Trimming cost V 3 bases and J 4 bases, with 13 bases left between them. This CDR3 has 14 residues. Germline CDR1 and CDR2: MGHRA and YSYEKL. The CDR3 loop is CASSQGSPLYEQYF. In DNA form, the CDR3 reads TGCGCCAGCAGCCAGGGGTCTCCGTTGTACGAGCAGTACTTC.

The chain recombines TRBV9 with TRBJ2-2; perhaps D is TRBD1 or TRBD2 (6 bases each). The CDR3 is 15 amino acids. From germline, CDR1 is SGDLS and CDR2 YYNGEE. V lost 0 bases to trimming and J lost 9 bases, with 15 bases between them. CDR3 loop: CASSVEGMGGRELFF. The CDR3 DNA reads TGTGCCAGCAGCGTAGAGGGGATGGGGGGCCGGGAGCTGTTTTTT.